One sample yielded the 9 T cell receptor beta chains listed below, sequenced in a study of blood T cell repertoires in COVID-19. This table comes from immunoSEQ multiplex PCR, and its TCRdb copy is limited to in-frame clones, with some not included. Of around 260,000 clones listed, 88% are singletons. The sequenced material came from peripheral blood. The receptors derive from a man in his fifties or sixties who had recovered from COVID-19.

This clone has just one count. The chain carries TRBV9 and TRBJ2-3; tentative D call: TRBD2 (6 bases). The germline V gene has CDR1 SGDLS and CDR2 YYNGEE. Trimming took 0 bases from V and 2 from J, leaving 13 bases between them. This CDR3 spans 16 amino acids. CDR3 sequence reads: CASSVAGTPNTDTQYF. The CDR3 DNA reads TGTGCCAGCAGCGTAGCCGGGACTCCAAACACAGATACGCAGTATTTT.

This chain joins TRBV5-1 and TRBJ2-1, with D perhaps matching TRBD2 (6 bases). Trimming took 1 base from V and 8 from J, leaving 13 bases between them. CDR3 size: 14 residues. Germline V lookup: CDR1 SGHRS, CDR2 YFSETQ. The CDR3 DNA reads TGCGCCAGCAGCTTGTCTAGGACTACGGATGAGCAGTTCTTC. This codes for CASSLSRTTDEQFF.

The chain has TRBV3-1 (or the pseudogene TRBV3-2) and TRBJ2-2; 8 nucleotides line up with TRBD1. After removal of 6 bases from V and 4 bases from J, the junction contained 10 bases not matched to a gene. The CDR3 runs 16 residues. The germline gives CDR1 LGHDT, CDR2 YNNKEL (reference sequence). This CDR3 reads CASRKRQGKGTGELFF. CDR3 coding DNA: TGTGCCAGCAGAAAAAGACAGGGGAAGGGCACCGGGGAGCTGTTTTTT.

The V call is TRBV3-1 (or the pseudogene TRBV3-2), the J call TRBJ2-5; maybe TRBD1 (5 bases). Germline V gene sequence: CDR1 LGHDT, CDR2 YNNKEL (reference sequence). Trimming took 2 bases from V and 1 from J, leaving 8 bases between them. This CDR3 region has 14 residues. The CDR3 region is CASSQMTVQETQYF. The DNA of the CDR3 is TGTGCCAGCAGCCAAATGACAGTCCAAGAGACCCAGTACTTC.

V and J are TRBV19 and TRBJ2-2; D perhaps matches TRBD1 (6 bases). Germline loops: CDR1 LNHDA, CDR2 SQIVND (reference sequence). The CDR3 runs 14 residues. With 10 bases removed from V and 5 bases from J, the gap between germline ends came to 17 bases. This CDR3 is CATSRGHSTGELFF. The CDR3 nucleotides are TGTGCCACCTCTAGGGGACACAGTACCGGGGAGCTGTTTTTT.

This clone was observed a single time. This chain uses TRBV5-1 with TRBJ1-1; 7 bases align to TRBD1. The CDR3 sequence is 13 residues long. CDR1 is SGHRS and CDR2 is YFSETQ in the germline V gene. The junction had 6 bases not matched to a gene; V was cut back by 2 bases and J by 8 bases. In DNA form, the CDR3 reads TGCGCCAGCAGCTTAGATCCGACAGGGGAAGCTTTCTTT. Protein product: CASSLDPTGEAFF.

This clone was seen a single time. This chain joins TRBV6-6 and TRBJ1-4, with D hard to call. Looked up from germline, CDR1 is MNHNY and CDR2 is SVGAGI (reference sequence). The CDR3 extends over 15 amino acids. Trimming removed 6 bases at V and 4 bases at J, with 15 bases between. CDR3 protein: CASSPGNRVNEKLFF. CDR3 DNA: TGTGCCAGCAGCCCCGGGAACAGAGTTAATGAAAAACTGTTTTTT.

The rearrangement joins TRBV6-4 to TRBJ2-1; tentatively, D is TRBD2 (6 bases). CDR1 and CDR2 (germline): MRHNA, SNTAGT. The V end lost 0 bases, the J end lost 4 bases, and 16 bases lay between the germline ends. The CDR3 is 17 residues long. The CDR3 sequence: CASSDSGLWGEYNEQFF. The CDR3 DNA is TGTGCCAGCAGTGACTCAGGATTGTGGGGGGAATACAATGAGCAGTTCTTC.

The CDR3: CASSQEVGRGGPSQYF. In DNA, the CDR3 is TGCGCCAGCAGCCAAGAAGTCGGGCGGGGGGGTCCTTCCCAGTACTTC. This chain uses TRBV4-1 with TRBJ2-7, with 9 bases matching TRBD2. CDR1 MGHRA and CDR2 YSYEKL come from the germline V gene. V shed 0 bases, J shed 10 bases, and the junction held 13 bases outside the gene matches. CDR3 length: 16 residues.